What follows describes a single T cell receptor beta chain. The record originates from a study of control samples from healthy donors and cancer patients. Sequencing was performed with immunoSEQ multiplex PCR; in TCRdb, only in-frame clones are kept and a portion is missing. The table has 150,000 to 200,000 clones, 85% to 95% seen once. The CDR3 is made up of 17 amino acids. V was pared by 2 bases and J by 2 bases, with 11 bases of the junction left unmatched. Germline CDR1 is ENHRY and CDR2 is SYGVKD. Sequencing was performed on blood. This TCR derives from a woman between 18 and 29 years old in good health. The J gene is TRBJ2-5, the V gene TRBV10-3, with 7 bases fitting TRBD1. As DNA, the CDR3 is TGTGCCATCAGTGAGCCATTTCAGGGGACAGTTCAAGAGACCCAGTACTTC. Translation: CAISEPFQGTVQETQYF.